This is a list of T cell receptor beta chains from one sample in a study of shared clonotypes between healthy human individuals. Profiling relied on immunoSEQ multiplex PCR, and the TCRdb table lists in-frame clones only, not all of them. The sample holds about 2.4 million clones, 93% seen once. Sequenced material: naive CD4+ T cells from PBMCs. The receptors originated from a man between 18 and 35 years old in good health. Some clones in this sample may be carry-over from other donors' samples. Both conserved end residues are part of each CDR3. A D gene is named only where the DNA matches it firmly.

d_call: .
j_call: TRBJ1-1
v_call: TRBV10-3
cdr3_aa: CAIRQLMNTEAFF

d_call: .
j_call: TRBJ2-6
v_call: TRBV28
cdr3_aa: CASTMIGAGANVLTF

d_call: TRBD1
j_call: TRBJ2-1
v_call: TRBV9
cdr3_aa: CASSPRQGGGHEQFF

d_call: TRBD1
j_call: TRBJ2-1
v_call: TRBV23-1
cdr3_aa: CASSPEPRTGGTNEQFF

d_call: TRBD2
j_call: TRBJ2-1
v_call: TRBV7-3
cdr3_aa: CASSAGDYEQFF

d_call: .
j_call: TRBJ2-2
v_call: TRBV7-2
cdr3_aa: CASSLAATRVGKSTGELFF

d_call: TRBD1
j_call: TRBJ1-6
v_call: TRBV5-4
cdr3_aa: CASSLDRGNSPLHF

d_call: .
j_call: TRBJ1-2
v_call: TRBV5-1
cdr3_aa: CASSLGGQTNYGYTF

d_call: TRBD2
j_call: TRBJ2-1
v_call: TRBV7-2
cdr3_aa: CASSRRGTSASGSYNEQFF

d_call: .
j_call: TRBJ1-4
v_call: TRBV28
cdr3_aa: CASSLTVTVEKLFF

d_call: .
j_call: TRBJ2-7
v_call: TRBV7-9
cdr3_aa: CASSFGDEQYF

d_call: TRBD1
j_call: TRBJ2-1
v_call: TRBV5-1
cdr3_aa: CASSWGRPGQEYNEQFF

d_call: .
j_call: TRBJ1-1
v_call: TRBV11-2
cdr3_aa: CASSHGAGTGPEAFF

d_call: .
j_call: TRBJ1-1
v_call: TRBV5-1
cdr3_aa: CASSLSPGHKMNTEAFF

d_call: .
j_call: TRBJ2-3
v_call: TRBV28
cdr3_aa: CASSSRTGDHTDTQYF

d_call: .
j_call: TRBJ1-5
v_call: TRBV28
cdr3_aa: CASSRTGRGDNQPQHF

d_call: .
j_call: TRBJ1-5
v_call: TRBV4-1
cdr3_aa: CASSRGRVNQPQHF

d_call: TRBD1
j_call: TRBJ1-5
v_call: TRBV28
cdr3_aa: CASRGTVAVGVNQPQHF